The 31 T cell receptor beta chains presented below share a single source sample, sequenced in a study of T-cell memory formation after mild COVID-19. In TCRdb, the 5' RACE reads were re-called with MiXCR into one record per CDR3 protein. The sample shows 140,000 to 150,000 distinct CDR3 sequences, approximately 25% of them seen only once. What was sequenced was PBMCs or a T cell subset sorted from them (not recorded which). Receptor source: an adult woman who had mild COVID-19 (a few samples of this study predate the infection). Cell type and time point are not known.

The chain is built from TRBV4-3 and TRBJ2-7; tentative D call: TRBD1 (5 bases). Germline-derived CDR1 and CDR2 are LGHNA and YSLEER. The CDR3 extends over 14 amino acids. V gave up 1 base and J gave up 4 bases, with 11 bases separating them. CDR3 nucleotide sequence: TGCGCCAGCAGCCAAGCTACAGGTACTTACGAGCAGTACTTC. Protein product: CASSQATGTYEQYF.

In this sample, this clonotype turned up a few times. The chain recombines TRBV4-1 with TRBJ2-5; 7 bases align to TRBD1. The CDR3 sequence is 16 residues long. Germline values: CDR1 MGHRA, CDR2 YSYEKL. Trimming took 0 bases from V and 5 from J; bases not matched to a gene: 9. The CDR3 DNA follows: TGCGCCAGCAGCCAAGAGCCCAGACAGGGTGGGGAGACCCAGTACTTC. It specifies CASSQEPRQGGETQYF.

The CDR3 bases are TGTGCCAGCAGCTTAATAGAGCAGTTCTTC. It translates to CASSLIEQFF. The rearrangement links TRBV7-9 to TRBJ2-1; D not resolved. The CDR3 consists of 10 residues. Trimming took 2 bases from V and 10 from J, leaving 3 bases between them. The germline CDR1 and CDR2 sequences are SEHNR and FQNEAQ (reference sequence).

CDR3 protein: CASSTGQGGNQPQHF. CDR3 nucleotide sequence: TGCGCCAGCAGCACGGGACAGGGTGGCAATCAGCCCCAGCATTTT. This chain uses TRBV5-1 with TRBJ1-5, with TRBD1 identical over 9 bases. J lost 2 bases, V lost 4 bases, and 4 bases had no gene match. The CDR3 extends over 15 amino acids. The germline V gene has CDR1 SGHRS and CDR2 YFSETQ.

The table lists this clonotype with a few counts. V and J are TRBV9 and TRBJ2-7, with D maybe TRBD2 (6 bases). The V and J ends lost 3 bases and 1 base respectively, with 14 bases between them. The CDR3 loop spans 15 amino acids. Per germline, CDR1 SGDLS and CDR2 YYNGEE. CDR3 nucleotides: TGTGCCAGCAGCGCCGAGGGACTGCCGTCCTACGAGCAGTACTTC. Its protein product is CASSAEGLPSYEQYF.

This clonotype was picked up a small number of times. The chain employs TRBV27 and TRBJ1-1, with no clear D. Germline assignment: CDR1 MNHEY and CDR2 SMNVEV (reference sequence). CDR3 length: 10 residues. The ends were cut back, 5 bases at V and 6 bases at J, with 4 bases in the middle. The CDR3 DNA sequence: TGTGCCAGCAGTGCCCCTGAAGCTTTCTTT. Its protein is CASSAPEAFF.

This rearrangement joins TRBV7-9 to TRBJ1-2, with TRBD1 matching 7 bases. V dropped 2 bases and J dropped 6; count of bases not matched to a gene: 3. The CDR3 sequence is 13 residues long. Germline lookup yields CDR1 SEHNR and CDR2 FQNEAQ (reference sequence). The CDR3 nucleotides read TGTGCCAGCAGCTTAAGAGGGGGCAATGGCTACACCTTC. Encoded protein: CASSLRGGNGYTF.

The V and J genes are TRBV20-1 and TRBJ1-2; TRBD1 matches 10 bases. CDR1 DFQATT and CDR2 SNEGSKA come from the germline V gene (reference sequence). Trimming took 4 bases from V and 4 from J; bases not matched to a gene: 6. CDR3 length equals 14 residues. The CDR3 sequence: CSAIGQGEGYGYTF. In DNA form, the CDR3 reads TGCAGTGCTATCGGACAGGGGGAAGGCTATGGCTACACCTTC.

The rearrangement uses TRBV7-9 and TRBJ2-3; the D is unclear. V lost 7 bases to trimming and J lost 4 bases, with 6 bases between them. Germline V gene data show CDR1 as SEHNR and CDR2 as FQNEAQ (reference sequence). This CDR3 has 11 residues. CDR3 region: CASTRSDTQYF. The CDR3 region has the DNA TGTGCCAGCACCCGTTCAGATACGCAGTATTTT. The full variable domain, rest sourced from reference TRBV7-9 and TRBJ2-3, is DTGVSQNPRHKITKRGQNVTFRCDPISEHNRLYWYRQTLGQGPEFLTYFQNEAQLEKSRLLSDRFSAERPKGSFSTLEIQRTEQGDSAMYLCASTRSDTQYFGPGTRLTVL.

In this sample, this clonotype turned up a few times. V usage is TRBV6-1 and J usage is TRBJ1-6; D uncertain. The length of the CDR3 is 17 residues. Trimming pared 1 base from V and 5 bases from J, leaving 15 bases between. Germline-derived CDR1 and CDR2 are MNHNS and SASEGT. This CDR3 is CASSEVSVEFNNSPLHF. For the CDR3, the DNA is TGTGCCAGCAGTGAAGTCTCAGTCGAGTTTAATAATTCACCCCTCCACTTT.

CDR3 bases: TGTGCCAGCAGCTACAGGGGTTCCCAGCCCCAGCATTTT. Its protein is CASSYRGSQPQHF. The chain joins TRBV7-9 to TRBJ1-5; 7 nucleotides agree with TRBD1. Germline values: CDR1 SEHNR, CDR2 FQNEAQ (reference sequence). This CDR3 spans 13 amino acids. The junction had 4 bases not matched to a gene; V was cut back by 4 bases and J by 7 bases.

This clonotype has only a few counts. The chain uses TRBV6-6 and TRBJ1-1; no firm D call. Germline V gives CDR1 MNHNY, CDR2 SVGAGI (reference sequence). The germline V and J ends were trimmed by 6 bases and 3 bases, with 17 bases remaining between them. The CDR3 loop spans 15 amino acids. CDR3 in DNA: TGTGCCAGCAGGCCCACGATGTCGAGGGACACTGAAGCTTTCTTT. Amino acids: CASRPTMSRDTEAFF.

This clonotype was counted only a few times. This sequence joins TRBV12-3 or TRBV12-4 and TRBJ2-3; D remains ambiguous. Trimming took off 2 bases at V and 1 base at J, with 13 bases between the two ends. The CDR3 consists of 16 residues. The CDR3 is CASSLKGFFGTDTQYF. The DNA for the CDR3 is TGTGCCAGCAGTTTAAAAGGGTTTTTTGGCACAGATACGCAGTATTTT.

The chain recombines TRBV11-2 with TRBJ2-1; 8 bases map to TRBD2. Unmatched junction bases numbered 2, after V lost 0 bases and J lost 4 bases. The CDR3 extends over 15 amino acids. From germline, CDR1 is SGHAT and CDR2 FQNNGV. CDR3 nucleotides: TGTGCCAGCAGCTTAGACGGGGGGGAATACAATGAGCAGTTCTTC. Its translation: CASSLDGGEYNEQFF.

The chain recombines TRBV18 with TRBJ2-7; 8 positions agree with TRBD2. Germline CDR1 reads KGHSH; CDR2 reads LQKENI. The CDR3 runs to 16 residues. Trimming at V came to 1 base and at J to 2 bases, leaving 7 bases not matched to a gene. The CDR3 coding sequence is TGTGCCAGCTCACCACAGGGAGCGGGAGCGACCTACGAGCAGTACTTC. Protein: CASSPQGAGATYEQYF.

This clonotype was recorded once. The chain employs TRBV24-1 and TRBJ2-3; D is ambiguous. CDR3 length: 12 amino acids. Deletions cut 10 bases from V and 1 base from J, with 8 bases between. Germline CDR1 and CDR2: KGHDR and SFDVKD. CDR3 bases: TGTGCCACTAGCTTCGGCACAGATACGCAGTATTTT. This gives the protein CATSFGTDTQYF.

The CDR3 sequence is CSVAGTHSSYNEQFF. DNA for the CDR3: TGCAGCGTCGCCGGGACGCATAGCTCCTACAATGAGCAGTTCTTC. The chain links TRBV29-1 to TRBJ2-1; D possibly matches TRBD1 or TRBD2 (5 bases each). There are 15 residues in the CDR3. Trimming removed 6 bases at V and 0 bases at J, with 15 bases between. CDR1 and CDR2 (germline): SQVTM, ANQGSEA.

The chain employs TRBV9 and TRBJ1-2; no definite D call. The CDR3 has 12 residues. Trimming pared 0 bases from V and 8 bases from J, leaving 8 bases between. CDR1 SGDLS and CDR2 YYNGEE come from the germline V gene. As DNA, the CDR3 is TGTGCCAGCAGCGTAGCCACGGGAGGCTACACCTTC. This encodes CASSVATGGYTF.

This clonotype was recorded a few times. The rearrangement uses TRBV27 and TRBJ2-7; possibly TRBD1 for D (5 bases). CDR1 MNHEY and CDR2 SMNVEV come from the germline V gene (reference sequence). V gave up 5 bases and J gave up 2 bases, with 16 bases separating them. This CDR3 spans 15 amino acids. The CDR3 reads CASSLEDSPTYEQYF. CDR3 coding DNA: TGTGCCAGCAGTCTCGAAGACAGTCCTACCTACGAGCAGTACTTC.

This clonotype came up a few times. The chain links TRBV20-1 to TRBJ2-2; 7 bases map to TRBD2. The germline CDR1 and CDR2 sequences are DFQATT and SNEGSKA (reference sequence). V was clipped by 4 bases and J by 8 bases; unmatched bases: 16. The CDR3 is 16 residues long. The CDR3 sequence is CSATPPGLGESGELFF. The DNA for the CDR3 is TGCAGTGCTACCCCCCCTGGACTAGGGGAATCGGGGGAGCTGTTTTTT.

CDR3 amino acids: CASSHGTGTTYNEQFF. The CDR3 DNA reads TGTGCCAGCAGTCACGGGACAGGGACTACCTACAATGAGCAGTTCTTC. V is TRBV2 and J is TRBJ2-1, with 9 bases lining up with TRBD1. J was trimmed by 2 bases and V by 5 bases; bases with no gene match: 7. Germline V lookup: CDR1 SNHLY, CDR2 FYNNEI. This CDR3 is built from 16 residues. The full variable domain, with the rest looked up from reference TRBV2 and TRBJ2-1, is EPEVTQTPSHQVTQMGQEVILRCVPISNHLYFYWYRQILGQKVEFLVSFYNNEISEKSEIFDDQFSVERPDGSNFTLKIRSTKLEDSAMYFCASSHGTGTTYNEQFFGPGTRLTVL.

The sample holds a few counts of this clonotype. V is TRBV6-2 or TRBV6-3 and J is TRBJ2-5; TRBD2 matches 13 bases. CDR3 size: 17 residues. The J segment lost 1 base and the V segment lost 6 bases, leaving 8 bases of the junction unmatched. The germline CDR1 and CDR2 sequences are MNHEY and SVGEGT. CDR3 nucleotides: TGTGCCAGCAGGCAGGGACTAGCGGGAACCTTCCAAGAGACCCAGTACTTC. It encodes CASRQGLAGTFQETQYF.

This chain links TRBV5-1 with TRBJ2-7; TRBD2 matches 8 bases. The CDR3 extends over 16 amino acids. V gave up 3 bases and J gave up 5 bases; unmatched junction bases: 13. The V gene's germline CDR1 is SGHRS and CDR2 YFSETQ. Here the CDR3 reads CASSSPEGGGRNEQYF. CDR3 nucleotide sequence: TGCGCCAGCAGCTCACCCGAGGGCGGGGGGCGCAACGAGCAGTACTTC. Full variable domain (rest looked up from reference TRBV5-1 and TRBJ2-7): KAGVTQTPRYLIKTRGQQVTLSCSPISGHRSVSWYQQTPGQGLQFLFEYFSETQRNKGNFPGRFSGRQFSNSRSEMNVSTLELGDSALYLCASSSPEGGGRNEQYFGPGTRLTVT.

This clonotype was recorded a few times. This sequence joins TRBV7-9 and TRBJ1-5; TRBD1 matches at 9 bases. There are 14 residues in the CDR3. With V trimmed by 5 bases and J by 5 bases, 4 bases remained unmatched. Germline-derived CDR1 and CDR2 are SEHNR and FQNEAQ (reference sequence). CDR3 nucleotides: TGTGCCAGCAGCGCGACAGGGGGATATCAGCCCCAGCATTTT. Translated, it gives CASSATGGYQPQHF.

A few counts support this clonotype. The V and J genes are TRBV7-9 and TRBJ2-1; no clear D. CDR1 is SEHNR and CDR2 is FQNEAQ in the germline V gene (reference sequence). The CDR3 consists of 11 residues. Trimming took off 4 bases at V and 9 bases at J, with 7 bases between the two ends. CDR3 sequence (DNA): TGTGCCAGCAGCTCGACGGGTGAGCAGTTCTTC. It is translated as CASSSTGEQFF. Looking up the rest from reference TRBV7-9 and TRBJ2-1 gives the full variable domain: DTGVSQNPRHKITKRGQNVTFRCDPISEHNRLYWYRQTLGQGPEFLTYFQNEAQLEKSRLLSDRFSAERPKGSFSTLEIQRTEQGDSAMYLCASSSTGEQFFGPGTRLTVL.

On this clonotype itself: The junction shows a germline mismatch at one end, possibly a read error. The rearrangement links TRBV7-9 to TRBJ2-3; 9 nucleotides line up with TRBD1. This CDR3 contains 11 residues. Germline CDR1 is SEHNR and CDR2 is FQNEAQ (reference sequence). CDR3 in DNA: TGTGCCAGCAGCTTAGGGGACAGGGAGGATTTT. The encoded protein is CASSLGDREDF.

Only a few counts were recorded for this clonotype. CDR3 sequence reads: CASSEIGQDQFF. CDR3 bases: TGTGCCAGCTCAGAGATCGGACAGGACCAGTTCTTC. The rearrangement links TRBV18 to TRBJ2-1; 7 nucleotides agree with TRBD1. The V and J ends lost 5 bases and 13 bases, in that order; junction bases with no gene match: 8. The CDR3 runs 12 residues. Germline values: CDR1 KGHSH, CDR2 LQKENI.

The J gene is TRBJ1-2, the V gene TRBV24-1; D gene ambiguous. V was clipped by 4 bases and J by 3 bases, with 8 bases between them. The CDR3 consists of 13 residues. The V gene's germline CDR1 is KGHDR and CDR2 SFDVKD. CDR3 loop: CATSENRYYGYTF. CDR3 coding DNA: TGTGCCACCAGTGAGAACAGATACTATGGCTACACCTTC.

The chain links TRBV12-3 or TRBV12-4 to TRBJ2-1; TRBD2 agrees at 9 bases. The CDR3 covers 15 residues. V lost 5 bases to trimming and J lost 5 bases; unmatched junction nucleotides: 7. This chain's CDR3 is CASSGPSGVNNEQFF. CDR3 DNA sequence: TGTGCCAGCAGTGGTCCTAGCGGGGTTAACAATGAGCAGTTCTTC.

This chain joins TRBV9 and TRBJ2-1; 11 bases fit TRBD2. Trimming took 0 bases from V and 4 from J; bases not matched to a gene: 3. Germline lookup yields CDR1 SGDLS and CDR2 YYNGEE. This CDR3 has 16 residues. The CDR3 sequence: CASSVAGTSGYNEQFF. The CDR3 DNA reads TGTGCCAGCAGCGTAGCCGGGACTAGCGGATACAATGAGCAGTTCTTC.

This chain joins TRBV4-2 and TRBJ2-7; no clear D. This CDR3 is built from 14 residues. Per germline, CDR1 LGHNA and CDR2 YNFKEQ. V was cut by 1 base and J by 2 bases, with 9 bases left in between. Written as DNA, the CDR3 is TGTGCCAGCAGCCAAGCTGGAAAGCCCTACGAGCAGTACTTC. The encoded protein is CASSQAGKPYEQYF.